These T cell receptor beta chains were read from a single sample in a study of cytomegalovirus exposure and HLA in healthy donors. Assay used: immunoSEQ multiplex PCR; TCRdb lists only in-frame clones, some missing. Here the sample spans over 200,000 clones, 88% being singletons. Sequenced input: PBMCs. These receptors came from a woman under 30 in good health and CMV-seronegative. Each CDR3 is given with its conserved first and last residue. The order of the fields is CDR3 protein, CDR3 DNA, V gene, clone size, D gene, CDR3 length, J gene. The D gene is left open where the match is weak. Some rows have no size entry. The others give once, few or many, or a class for an expanded clone.

CDR3 protein: CASSIDRAGNTIYF
CDR3 DNA: TGTGCCAGCAGCATTGACAGGGCTGGAAACACCATATATTTT
V gene: TRBV5-4
clone size: .
D gene: TRBD1
CDR3 length: 14
J gene: TRBJ1-3

CDR3 protein: CASSEAIILAPPYEQYF
CDR3 DNA: TGTGCCAGCAGTGAAGCAATTATACTAGCTCCGCCCTACGAGCAGTACTTC
V gene: TRBV6-1
clone size: once
D gene: .
CDR3 length: 17
J gene: TRBJ2-7

CDR3 protein: CASSSTSQEPQHF
CDR3 DNA: TGTGCCAGCAGTTCGACCTCGCAGGAGCCCCAGCATTTT
V gene: TRBV27
clone size: .
D gene: .
CDR3 length: 13
J gene: TRBJ1-5

CDR3 protein: CASSPTGGGYGYTF
CDR3 DNA: TGTGCCAGCAGCCCGACAGGGGGCGGCTATGGCTACACCTTC
V gene: TRBV7-4
clone size: .
D gene: TRBD1
CDR3 length: 14
J gene: TRBJ1-2

CDR3 protein: CASTGDYGYTF
CDR3 DNA: TGTGCCAGCACCGGAGACTATGGCTACACCTTC
V gene: TRBV28
clone size: once
D gene: .
CDR3 length: 11
J gene: TRBJ1-2

CDR3 protein: CAWRAGFYEQYF
CDR3 DNA: TGTGCCTGGAGAGCGGGATTCTACGAGCAGTACTTC
V gene: TRBV30
clone size: .
D gene: TRBD2
CDR3 length: 12
J gene: TRBJ2-7

CDR3 protein: CASSARQGYREQYF
CDR3 DNA: TGCGCCAGCAGCGCCCGGCAGGGGTACCGCGAGCAGTACTTC
V gene: TRBV5-1
clone size: .
D gene: .
CDR3 length: 14
J gene: TRBJ2-7

CDR3 protein: CASSPVTGGYAYEQYF
CDR3 DNA: TGTGCCAGCTCACCGGTGACAGGGGGCTATGCCTACGAGCAGTACTTC
V gene: TRBV18
clone size: .
D gene: TRBD1
CDR3 length: 16
J gene: TRBJ2-7

CDR3 protein: CASSTDGTVTGELFF
CDR3 DNA: TGTGCCAGCAGCACCGATGGGACAGTCACCGGGGAGCTGTTTTTT
V gene: TRBV9
clone size: .
D gene: TRBD1
CDR3 length: 15
J gene: TRBJ2-2

CDR3 protein: CAWTMGGSFPDTQYF
CDR3 DNA: TGTGCCTGGACTATGGGCGGGTCTTTCCCAGATACGCAGTATTTT
V gene: TRBV30
clone size: .
D gene: .
CDR3 length: 15
J gene: TRBJ2-3

CDR3 protein: CASKEDGTGGYTF
CDR3 DNA: TGCGCCAGCAAAGAAGACGGGACTGGAGGCTACACCTTC
V gene: TRBV5-1
clone size: .
D gene: .
CDR3 length: 13
J gene: TRBJ1-2

CDR3 protein: CASTHSYRVWDEQFF
CDR3 DNA: TGTGCCAGCACCCACTCCTACAGGGTTTGGGATGAGCAGTTCTTC
V gene: TRBV6-5
clone size: few
D gene: .
CDR3 length: 15
J gene: TRBJ2-1

CDR3 protein: CASSLAGTRTTEQFF
CDR3 DNA: TGTGCCAGCAGCCTAGCCGGGACTAGGACTACTGAGCAGTTCTTC
V gene: TRBV28
clone size: .
D gene: TRBD2
CDR3 length: 15
J gene: TRBJ2-1

CDR3 protein: CASSVRTSSTGELFF
CDR3 DNA: TGTGCCAGCAGCGTCCGGACTAGTTCCACCGGGGAGCTGTTTTTT
V gene: TRBV9
clone size: .
D gene: TRBD2
CDR3 length: 15
J gene: TRBJ2-2

CDR3 protein: CASSLGLAGPTGELFF
CDR3 DNA: TGTGCCAGCAGCTTGGGGCTAGCGGGACCGACCGGGGAGCTGTTTTTT
V gene: TRBV5-4
clone size: once
D gene: TRBD2
CDR3 length: 16
J gene: TRBJ2-2

CDR3 protein: CASSKLAGTADTQYF
CDR3 DNA: TGTGCCAGCAGCAAACTAGCGGGGACCGCGGATACGCAGTATTTT
V gene: TRBV9
clone size: .
D gene: TRBD2
CDR3 length: 15
J gene: TRBJ2-3

CDR3 protein: CASSPGQGVEQYF
CDR3 DNA: TGTGCCAGCAGTCCGGGACAGGGTGTCGAGCAGTACTTC
V gene: TRBV27
clone size: once
D gene: TRBD1
CDR3 length: 13
J gene: TRBJ2-7

CDR3 protein: CASSLTGGQGADGYTF
CDR3 DNA: TGTGCCAGCTCACTGACTGGTGGACAGGGGGCTGACGGCTACACCTTC
V gene: TRBV18
clone size: .
D gene: TRBD1
CDR3 length: 16
J gene: TRBJ1-2

CDR3 protein: CASSGTPRETQYF
CDR3 DNA: TGTGCCAGCAGCGGGACACCTAGAGAGACCCAGTACTTC
V gene: TRBV28
clone size: .
D gene: .
CDR3 length: 13
J gene: TRBJ2-5

CDR3 protein: CATSRDEGSETQYF
CDR3 DNA: TGTGCCACCAGCAGAGATGAGGGTTCGGAGACCCAGTACTTC
V gene: TRBV15
clone size: .
D gene: .
CDR3 length: 14
J gene: TRBJ2-5

CDR3 protein: CASSRDRNYGYTF
CDR3 DNA: TGTGCCAGCAGCCGGGACAGAAACTATGGCTACACCTTC
V gene: TRBV7-2
clone size: .
D gene: TRBD1
CDR3 length: 13
J gene: TRBJ1-2

CDR3 protein: CASSTPPQGAGTEAFF
CDR3 DNA: TGTGCCAGCAGTACTCCCCCCCAGGGGGCTGGCACTGAAGCTTTCTTT
V gene: TRBV27
clone size: .
D gene: TRBD1
CDR3 length: 16
J gene: TRBJ1-1

CDR3 protein: CASSESAGYSNQPQHF
CDR3 DNA: TGTGCCAGCAGTGAATCGGCAGGATATAGCAATCAGCCCCAGCATTTT
V gene: TRBV6-1
clone size: few
D gene: .
CDR3 length: 16
J gene: TRBJ1-5

CDR3 protein: CASSFGTSYNEQFF
CDR3 DNA: TGTGCCAGCAGCTTCGGGACTAGCTACAATGAGCAGTTCTTC
V gene: TRBV7-2
clone size: .
D gene: TRBD2
CDR3 length: 14
J gene: TRBJ2-1

CDR3 protein: CASSQSSTQYF
CDR3 DNA: TGTGCCAGCAGCCAATCTTCGACCCAGTACTTC
V gene: TRBV14
clone size: .
D gene: .
CDR3 length: 11
J gene: TRBJ2-5

CDR3 protein: CASSLGFGTDTQYF
CDR3 DNA: TGTGCCAGCAGCCTGGGGTTCGGGACAGATACGCAGTATTTT
V gene: TRBV5-6
clone size: .
D gene: .
CDR3 length: 14
J gene: TRBJ2-3

CDR3 protein: CASSEAAGGSNIQYF
CDR3 DNA: TGTGCCAGCAGTGAAGCGGCGGGAGGGTCGAACATTCAGTACTTC
V gene: TRBV6-1
clone size: few
D gene: TRBD2
CDR3 length: 15
J gene: TRBJ2-4

CDR3 protein: CASSLVGQIYTEAFF
CDR3 DNA: TGTGCCAGCAGCTTAGTTGGACAGATCTACACTGAAGCTTTCTTT
V gene: TRBV7-2
clone size: .
D gene: .
CDR3 length: 15
J gene: TRBJ1-1

CDR3 protein: CASSYMTSGSYNEQFF
CDR3 DNA: TGTGCCAGCAGTTACATGACTAGCGGCTCCTACAATGAGCAGTTCTTC
V gene: TRBV6-5
clone size: .
D gene: TRBD2
CDR3 length: 16
J gene: TRBJ2-1

CDR3 protein: CASRDTLGSGELFF
CDR3 DNA: TGTGCCAGCAGGGATACACTAGGGTCCGGGGAGCTGTTTTTT
V gene: TRBV2
clone size: .
D gene: .
CDR3 length: 14
J gene: TRBJ2-2

CDR3 protein: CASSIQGTPNLNTEAFF
CDR3 DNA: TGCGCCAGCAGCATACAGGGTACCCCCAATTTAAACACTGAAGCTTTCTTT
V gene: TRBV5-1
clone size: .
D gene: .
CDR3 length: 17
J gene: TRBJ1-1

CDR3 protein: CASSYSTAGTQHF
CDR3 DNA: TGTGCCAGCAGTTACTCCACGGCGGGGACCCAGCATTTT
V gene: TRBV6-5
clone size: .
D gene: .
CDR3 length: 13
J gene: TRBJ1-5

CDR3 protein: CASSFLAGETGELFF
CDR3 DNA: TGTGCCAGCAGTTTCCTAGCGGGAGAGACCGGGGAGCTGTTTTTT
V gene: TRBV28
clone size: .
D gene: TRBD2
CDR3 length: 15
J gene: TRBJ2-2

CDR3 protein: CASSEAGYEQYF
CDR3 DNA: TGCGCCAGCAGTGAAGCAGGGTACGAGCAGTACTTC
V gene: TRBV10-2
clone size: few
D gene: .
CDR3 length: 12
J gene: TRBJ2-7

CDR3 protein: CASTTTGNTEAFF
CDR3 DNA: TGTGCCAGCACGACGACAGGGAACACTGAAGCTTTCTTT
V gene: TRBV28
clone size: .
D gene: .
CDR3 length: 13
J gene: TRBJ1-1

CDR3 protein: CASSPGGTDFNEQFF
CDR3 DNA: TGTGCCAGCAGTCCGGGGGGGACGGACTTCAATGAGCAGTTCTTC
V gene: TRBV28
clone size: .
D gene: TRBD2
CDR3 length: 15
J gene: TRBJ2-1

CDR3 protein: CASRPSPGQGDGYTF
CDR3 DNA: TGTGCCAGCAGGCCAAGCCCGGGACAGGGAGATGGCTACACCTTC
V gene: TRBV28
clone size: once
D gene: TRBD1
CDR3 length: 15
J gene: TRBJ1-2

CDR3 protein: CASAAGGPAAQYF
CDR3 DNA: TGTGCCAGTGCAGCGGGAGGGCCTGCCGCGCAGTACTTC
V gene: TRBV19
clone size: .
D gene: TRBD2
CDR3 length: 13
J gene: TRBJ2-7

CDR3 protein: CASSPSGTGELFF
CDR3 DNA: TGCGCCAGTTCCCCTAGCGGGACCGGGGAGCTGTTTTTT
V gene: TRBV5-1
clone size: few
D gene: TRBD2
CDR3 length: 13
J gene: TRBJ2-2

CDR3 protein: CASSEISGSGNTGELFF
CDR3 DNA: TGTGCCAGCAGTGAGATTAGCGGGAGCGGGAACACCGGGGAGCTGTTTTTT
V gene: TRBV2
clone size: .
D gene: TRBD2
CDR3 length: 17
J gene: TRBJ2-2

CDR3 protein: CASSVGAGAGANQPQHF
CDR3 DNA: TGTGCCAGCAGCGTGGGTGCGGGTGCAGGGGCCAATCAGCCCCAGCATTTT
V gene: TRBV5-8
clone size: few
D gene: .
CDR3 length: 17
J gene: TRBJ1-5

CDR3 protein: CASSLGASYEQYF
CDR3 DNA: TGTGCCAGCAGCCTGGGGGCCTCCTACGAGCAGTACTTC
V gene: TRBV11-2
clone size: .
D gene: .
CDR3 length: 13
J gene: TRBJ2-7

CDR3 protein: CSVEVASYEQYF
CDR3 DNA: TGCAGCGTTGAGGTAGCTTCCTACGAGCAGTACTTC
V gene: TRBV29-1
clone size: .
D gene: .
CDR3 length: 12
J gene: TRBJ2-7

CDR3 protein: CASSSDRSNMNTEAFF
CDR3 DNA: TGTGCCAGCAGCTCAGACAGGTCCAACATGAACACTGAAGCTTTCTTT
V gene: TRBV7-6
clone size: once
D gene: .
CDR3 length: 16
J gene: TRBJ1-1

CDR3 protein: CASSHPRKVTGGYGYTF
CDR3 DNA: TGTGCCAGCAGCCACCCCCGCAAAGTAACAGGGGGATATGGCTACACCTTC
V gene: TRBV7-9
clone size: .
D gene: TRBD1
CDR3 length: 17
J gene: TRBJ1-2

CDR3 protein: CASSRTGNTEAFF
CDR3 DNA: TGTGCCAGCAGCCGGACAGGGAACACTGAAGCTTTCTTT
V gene: TRBV14
clone size: .
D gene: TRBD1
CDR3 length: 13
J gene: TRBJ1-1

CDR3 protein: CASRKDRGRVTEAFF
CDR3 DNA: TGTGCCAGCAGGAAAGACAGGGGTAGAGTCACTGAAGCTTTCTTT
V gene: TRBV28
clone size: .
D gene: TRBD1
CDR3 length: 15
J gene: TRBJ1-1

CDR3 protein: CASSPVGGAGNTIYF
CDR3 DNA: TGTGCCAGCAGCCCTGTAGGTGGGGCCGGAAACACCATATATTTT
V gene: TRBV7-2
clone size: once
D gene: .
CDR3 length: 15
J gene: TRBJ1-3

CDR3 protein: CASSRQGSYQPQHF
CDR3 DNA: TGTGCCAGCAGCAGACAGGGTTCCTATCAGCCCCAGCATTTT
V gene: TRBV7-8
clone size: few
D gene: TRBD1
CDR3 length: 14
J gene: TRBJ1-5

CDR3 protein: CASSEAAGPRYGYTF
CDR3 DNA: TGTGCCAGCAGTGAAGCGGCGGGGCCCCGATATGGCTACACCTTC
V gene: TRBV6-1
clone size: .
D gene: .
CDR3 length: 15
J gene: TRBJ1-2

CDR3 protein: CASSLGLPQSLRGQSYNEQFF
CDR3 DNA: TGTGCCAGCAGCTTAGGGCTCCCTCAGTCGTTGCGAGGACAATCCTACAATGAGCAGTTCTTC
V gene: TRBV7-6
clone size: .
D gene: .
CDR3 length: 21
J gene: TRBJ2-1

CDR3 protein: CASSGDRPAYNEQFF
CDR3 DNA: TGTGCCAGCAGTGGTGACAGACCCGCGTACAATGAGCAGTTCTTC
V gene: TRBV6-5
clone size: .
D gene: .
CDR3 length: 15
J gene: TRBJ2-1

CDR3 protein: CASSIADWEQGSYGYTF
CDR3 DNA: TGTGCCAGTAGTATAGCTGATTGGGAACAGGGAAGCTATGGCTACACCTTC
V gene: TRBV19
clone size: .
D gene: .
CDR3 length: 17
J gene: TRBJ1-2

CDR3 protein: CASSEGTSQNIQYF
CDR3 DNA: TGTGCCAGCAGTGAGGGGACTAGCCAGAACATTCAGTACTTC
V gene: TRBV28
clone size: .
D gene: TRBD2
CDR3 length: 14
J gene: TRBJ2-4

CDR3 protein: CASKPGQVLGEAFF
CDR3 DNA: TGTGCCAGCAAACCGGGACAGGTTCTCGGTGAAGCTTTCTTT
V gene: TRBV6-6
clone size: .
D gene: TRBD1
CDR3 length: 14
J gene: TRBJ1-1

CDR3 protein: CASSLPQAGSYEQYF
CDR3 DNA: TGCGCCAGCAGCTTGCCACAGGCCGGATCCTACGAGCAGTACTTC
V gene: TRBV5-1
clone size: .
D gene: .
CDR3 length: 15
J gene: TRBJ2-7

CDR3 protein: CASSLLRELAVVDTDTQYF
CDR3 DNA: TGTGCCAGCAGTTTACTGCGTGAGCTTGCGGTAGTAGACACAGATACGCAGTATTTT
V gene: TRBV28
clone size: once
D gene: .
CDR3 length: 19
J gene: TRBJ2-3